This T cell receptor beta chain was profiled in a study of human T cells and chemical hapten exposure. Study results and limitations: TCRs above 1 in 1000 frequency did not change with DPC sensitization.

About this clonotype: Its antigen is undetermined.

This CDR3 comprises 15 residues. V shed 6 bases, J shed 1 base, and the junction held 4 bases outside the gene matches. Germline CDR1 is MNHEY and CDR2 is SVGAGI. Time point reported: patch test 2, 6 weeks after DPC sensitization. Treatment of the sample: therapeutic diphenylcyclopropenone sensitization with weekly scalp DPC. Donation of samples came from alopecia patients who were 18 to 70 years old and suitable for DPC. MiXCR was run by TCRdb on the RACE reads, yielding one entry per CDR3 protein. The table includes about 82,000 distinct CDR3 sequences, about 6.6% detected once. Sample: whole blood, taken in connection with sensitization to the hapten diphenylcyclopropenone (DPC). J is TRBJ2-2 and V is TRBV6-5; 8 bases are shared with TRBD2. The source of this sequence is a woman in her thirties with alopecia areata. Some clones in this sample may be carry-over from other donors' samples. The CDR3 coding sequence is TGTGCCAGCAGATTAGCGGGGAAGAACACCGGGGAGCTGTTTTTT. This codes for CASRLAGKNTGELFF.